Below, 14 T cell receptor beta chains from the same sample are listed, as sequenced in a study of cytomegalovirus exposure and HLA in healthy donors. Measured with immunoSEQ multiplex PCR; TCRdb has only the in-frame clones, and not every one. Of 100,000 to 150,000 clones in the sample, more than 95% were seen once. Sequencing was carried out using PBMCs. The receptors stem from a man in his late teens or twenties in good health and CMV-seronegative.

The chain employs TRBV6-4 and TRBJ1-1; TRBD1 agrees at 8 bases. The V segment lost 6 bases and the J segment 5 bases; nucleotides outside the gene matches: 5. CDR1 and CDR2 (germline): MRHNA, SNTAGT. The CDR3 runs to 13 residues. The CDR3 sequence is CASSVGQGTEAFF. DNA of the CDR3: TGTGCCAGCAGCGTAGGACAGGGTACTGAAGCTTTCTTT.

The CDR3 loop is CASSEARGAIGELFF. CDR3 in DNA: TGTGCCAGCAGTGAAGCTCGGGGAGCAATAGGGGAGCTGTTTTTT. The V and J genes are TRBV6-1 and TRBJ2-2, with D possibly matching TRBD2 (5 bases). Deletions cut 0 bases from V and 8 bases from J, with 13 bases between. Germline loops: CDR1 MNHNS, CDR2 SASEGT. This CDR3 is built from 15 residues.

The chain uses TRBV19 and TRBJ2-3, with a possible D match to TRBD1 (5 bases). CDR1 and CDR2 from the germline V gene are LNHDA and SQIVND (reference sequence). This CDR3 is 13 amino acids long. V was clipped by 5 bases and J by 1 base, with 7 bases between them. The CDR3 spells CASSLQGTDTQYF. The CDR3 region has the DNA TGTGCCAGTAGTTTACAGGGCACAGATACGCAGTATTTT.

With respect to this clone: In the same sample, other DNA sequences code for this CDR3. CDR3 sequence reads: CASSADSTYEQYF. For the CDR3, the DNA is TGTGCCAGCAGTGCAGACTCCACCTACGAGCAGTACTTC. The chain joins TRBV2 to TRBJ2-7; D unresolved. Trimming took off 4 bases at V and 2 bases at J, with 9 bases between the two ends. Germline CDR1 and CDR2: SNHLY and FYNNEI. The CDR3 loop spans 13 amino acids.

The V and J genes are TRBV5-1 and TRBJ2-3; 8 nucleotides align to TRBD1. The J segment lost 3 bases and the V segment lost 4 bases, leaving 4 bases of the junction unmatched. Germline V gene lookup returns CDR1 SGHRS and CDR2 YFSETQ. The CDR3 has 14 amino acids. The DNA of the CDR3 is TGCGCCAGCAGCCCTGACAGGGGTACAGATACGCAGTATTTT. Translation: CASSPDRGTDTQYF.

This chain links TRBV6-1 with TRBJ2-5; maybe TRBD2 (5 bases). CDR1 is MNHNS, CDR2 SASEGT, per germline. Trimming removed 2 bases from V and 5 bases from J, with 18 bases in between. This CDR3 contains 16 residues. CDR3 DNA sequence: TGTGCCAGCAGTGAATTTGCGGGTCCTCAATTGGAGACCCAGTACTTC. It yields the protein CASSEFAGPQLETQYF.

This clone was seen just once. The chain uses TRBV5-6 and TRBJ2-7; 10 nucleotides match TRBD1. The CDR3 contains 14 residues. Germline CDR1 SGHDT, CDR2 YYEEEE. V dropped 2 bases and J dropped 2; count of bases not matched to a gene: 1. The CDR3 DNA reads TGTGCCAGCAGCTTCGGGACAGGGGCCTACGAGCAGTACTTC. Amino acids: CASSFGTGAYEQYF.

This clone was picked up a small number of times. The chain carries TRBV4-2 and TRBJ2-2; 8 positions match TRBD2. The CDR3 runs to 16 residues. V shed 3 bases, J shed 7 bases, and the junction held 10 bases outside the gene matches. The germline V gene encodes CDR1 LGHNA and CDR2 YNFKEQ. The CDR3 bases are TGTGCCAGCAGCCAGGATCTTAGCGGGATTGGCGGGGAGCTGTTTTTT. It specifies CASSQDLSGIGGELFF.

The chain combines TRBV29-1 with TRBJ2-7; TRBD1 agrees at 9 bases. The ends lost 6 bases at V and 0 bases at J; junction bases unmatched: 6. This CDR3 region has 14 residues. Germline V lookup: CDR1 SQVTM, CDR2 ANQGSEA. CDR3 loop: CSVALTGGSYEQYF. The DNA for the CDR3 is TGCAGCGTGGCATTGACAGGGGGCTCCTACGAGCAGTACTTC.

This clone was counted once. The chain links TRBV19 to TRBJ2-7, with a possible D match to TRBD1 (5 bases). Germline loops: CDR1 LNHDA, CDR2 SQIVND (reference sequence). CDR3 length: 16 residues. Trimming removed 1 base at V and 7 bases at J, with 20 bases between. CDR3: CASSIASPTVPREQYF. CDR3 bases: TGTGCCAGTAGTATAGCCTCCCCGACAGTCCCTCGGGAGCAGTACTTC. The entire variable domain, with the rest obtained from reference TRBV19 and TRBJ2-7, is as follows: DGGITQSPKYLFRKEGQNVTLSCEQNLNHDAMYWYRQDPGQGLRLIYYSQIVNDFQKGDIAEGYSVSREKKESFPLTVTSAQKNPTAFYLCASSIASPTVPREQYFGPGTRLTVT.

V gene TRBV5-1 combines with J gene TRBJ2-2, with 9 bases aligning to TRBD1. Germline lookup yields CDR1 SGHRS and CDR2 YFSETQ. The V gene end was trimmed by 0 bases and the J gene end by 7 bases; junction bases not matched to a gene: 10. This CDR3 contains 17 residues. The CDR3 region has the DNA TGCGCCAGCAGCTTGGCCTTACAGGGGGCCAGAATCGGGGAGCTGTTTTTT. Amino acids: CASSLALQGARIGELFF.

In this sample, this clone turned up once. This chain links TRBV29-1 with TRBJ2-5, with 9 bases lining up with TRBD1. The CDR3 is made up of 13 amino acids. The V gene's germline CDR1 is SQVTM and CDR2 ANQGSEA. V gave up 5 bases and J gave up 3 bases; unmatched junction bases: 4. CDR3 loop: CSVLTGGEETQYF. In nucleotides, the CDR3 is TGCAGCGTTTTGACAGGGGGGGAAGAGACCCAGTACTTC.

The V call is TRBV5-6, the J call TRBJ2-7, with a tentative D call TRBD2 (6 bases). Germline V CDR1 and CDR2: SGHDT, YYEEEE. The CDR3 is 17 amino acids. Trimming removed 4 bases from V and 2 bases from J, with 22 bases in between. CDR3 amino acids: CASSPVASVEHPYEQYF. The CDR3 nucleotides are TGTGCCAGCAGCCCGGTCGCTAGCGTGGAGCACCCCTACGAGCAGTACTTC.

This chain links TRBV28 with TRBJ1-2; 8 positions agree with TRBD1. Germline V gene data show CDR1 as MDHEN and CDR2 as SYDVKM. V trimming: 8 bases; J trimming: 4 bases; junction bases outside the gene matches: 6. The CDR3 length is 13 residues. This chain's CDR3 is CASATGTGYGYTF. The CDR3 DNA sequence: TGTGCCAGCGCTACCGGGACAGGCTATGGCTACACCTTC.